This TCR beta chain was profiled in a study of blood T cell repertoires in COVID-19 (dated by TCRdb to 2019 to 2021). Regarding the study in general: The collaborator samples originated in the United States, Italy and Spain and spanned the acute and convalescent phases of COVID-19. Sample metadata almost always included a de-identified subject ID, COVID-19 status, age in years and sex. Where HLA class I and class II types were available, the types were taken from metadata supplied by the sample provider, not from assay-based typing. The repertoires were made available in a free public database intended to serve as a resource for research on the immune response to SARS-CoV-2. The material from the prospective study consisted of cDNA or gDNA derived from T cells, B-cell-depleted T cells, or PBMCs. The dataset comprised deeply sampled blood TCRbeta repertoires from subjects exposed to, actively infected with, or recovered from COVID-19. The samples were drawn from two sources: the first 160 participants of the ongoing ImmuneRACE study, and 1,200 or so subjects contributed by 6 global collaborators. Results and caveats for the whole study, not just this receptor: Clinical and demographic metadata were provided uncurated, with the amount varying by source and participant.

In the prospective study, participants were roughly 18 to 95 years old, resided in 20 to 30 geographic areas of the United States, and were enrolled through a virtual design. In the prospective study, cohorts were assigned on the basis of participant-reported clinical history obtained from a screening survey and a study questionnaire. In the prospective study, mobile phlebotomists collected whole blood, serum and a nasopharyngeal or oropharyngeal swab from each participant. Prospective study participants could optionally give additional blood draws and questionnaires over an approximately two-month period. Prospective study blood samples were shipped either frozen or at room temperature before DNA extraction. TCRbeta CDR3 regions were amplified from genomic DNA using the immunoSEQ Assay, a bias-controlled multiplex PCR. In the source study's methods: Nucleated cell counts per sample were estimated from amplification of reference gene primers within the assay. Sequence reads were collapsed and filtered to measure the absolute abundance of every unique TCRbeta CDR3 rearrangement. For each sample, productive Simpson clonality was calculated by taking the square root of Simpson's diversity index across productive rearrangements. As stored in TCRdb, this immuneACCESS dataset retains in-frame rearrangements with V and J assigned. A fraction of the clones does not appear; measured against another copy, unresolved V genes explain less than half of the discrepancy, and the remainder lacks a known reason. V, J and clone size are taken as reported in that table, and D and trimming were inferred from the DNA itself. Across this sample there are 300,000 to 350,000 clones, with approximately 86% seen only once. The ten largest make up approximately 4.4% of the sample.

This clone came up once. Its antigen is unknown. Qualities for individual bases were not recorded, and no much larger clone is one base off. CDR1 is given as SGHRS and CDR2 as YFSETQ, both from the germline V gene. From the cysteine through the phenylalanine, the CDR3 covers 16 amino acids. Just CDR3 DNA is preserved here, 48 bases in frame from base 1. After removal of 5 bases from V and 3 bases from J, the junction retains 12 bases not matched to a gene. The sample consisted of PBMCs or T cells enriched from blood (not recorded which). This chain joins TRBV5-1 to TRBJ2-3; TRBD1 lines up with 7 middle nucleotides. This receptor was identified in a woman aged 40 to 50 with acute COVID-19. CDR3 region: CASRASIGGKTDTQYF. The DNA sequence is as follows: TGCGCCAGCAGAGCCTCCATAGGGGGCAAAACAGATACGCAGTATTTT.